The TCR beta chain described here comes from a study of blood T cell repertoires in COVID-19. At the level of the study: Collection of acute and convalescent COVID-19 samples took place in the United States, Italy and Spain. In each case, the material was cDNA or gDNA derived from T cells, B-cell-depleted T cells, or PBMCs.

Source study methods: For nucleated cells, counts were estimated from reference gene primer amplification. Produced via immunoSEQ multiplex PCR; TCRdb's table is partial and in-frame only. The V and J calls and the clone size are those of that table, but D and trimming were determined from the DNA. The sample yields some 200,000 clones, 85% to 90% seen once. The CDR3 totals 14 residues. Germline V lookup: CDR1 MNHEY, CDR2 SVGAGI. V lost 9 bases to trimming and J lost 3 bases, with 14 bases between them. The TCR originated in a man in his fifties or sixties with acute or convalescent COVID-19. The sample consisted of peripheral blood. This chain links TRBV6-5 with TRBJ1-4; unclear D gene. The CDR3 nucleotides read TGTGCCAGTCTTAGGCGGGATCCTAATGAAAAACTGTTTTTT. Its translation is CASLRRDPNEKLFF.